The subject of this entry is one T cell receptor beta chain. Antigen specificity is unknown. This sample stems from a study of identical twins. General study findings and limits: Zero-insertion analyses might be partly confounded by invariant T cells like MAIT and iNKT.

Through template switching, a universal primer site was introduced, and the cDNA contained unique molecular identifiers. Each CDR3 protein is one row after TCRdb ran MiXCR on the 5' RACE reads. The data hold about 700,000 distinct CDR3 sequences, with roughly 6% observed a single time. Source material: naive T cells sorted from blood. This receptor was obtained from a man younger than 35 in good health.

The CDR3 DNA is TGCGCCAGCAGCCCGGGACAGGAGGGGTTGGATACGCAGTATTTT. Translated, it gives CASSPGQEGLDTQYF. The chain combines TRBV5-1 with TRBJ2-3; 8 nucleotides agree with TRBD1. Trimming cost V 4 bases and J 6 bases; bases outside gene matches: 10. The germline CDR1 and CDR2 sequences are SGHRS and YFSETQ. This CDR3 is built from 15 residues.